This TCR beta chain was recovered during a study of regulatory T cells in long-lasting Graves disease. Background on the study: The antithyroid drugs taken by newly diagnosed Graves' patients had been used for under 3 months.

The time point: newly diagnosed GD, antithyroid drugs for less than 3 months. There was RNA extracted from PBMCs, and the TCR library was made from it. The CDR3 is 18 amino acids. After removal of 2 bases from V and 3 bases from J, the junction contained 13 bases not matched to a gene. In germline, CDR1 is DFQATT, CDR2 SNEGSKA (reference sequence). This clonotype appeared a few times. Construction of the TCR beta libraries employed iRepertoire HTBI primers in conjunction with Arm-PCR of CDR3 regions. TCRdb re-analysed the multiplex PCR reads in MiXCR, keeping a single row per CDR3 protein. The sample has roughly 420,000 distinct CDR3 sequences, around 17% seen once. A further study also used this sample, focusing on T cells in Graves' hyperthyroidism and ophthalmopathy.

The sample in question was peripheral blood mononuclear cells (PBMCs), obtained at new diagnosis, from a patient treated with antithyroid drugs. The clonotype originates from a woman between 25 and 40 years old with Graves disease. The gene calls are TRBV20-1 and TRBJ1-1, with 12 bases identical to TRBD1. CDR3 in amino acids: CSARIKPGQGARYTEAFF. The CDR3 DNA reads as TGCAGTGCTAGAATTAAGCCGGGACAGGGGGCCAGGTACACTGAAGCTTTCTTT.